These T cell receptor beta chains were read from a single sample in a study of beta chain features in type 1 diabetes. Some clones are missing from TCRdb's copy, which holds only in-frame ones; the method was immunoSEQ multiplex PCR. Of fewer than 450,000 clones detected, approximately 13% appear once; the ten largest clones hold roughly 0.015%. The source material was naive CD4+ T cells from blood. The receptor source for this set is a woman between 18 and 30 years old with type 1 diabetes. Both conserved end residues are part of each CDR3. The order of the fields is clone size, V gene, CDR3 protein. Some rows have no size entry. The others give once, few or many, or a class for an expanded clone.

clone_size: few; v_call: TRBV10-3; cdr3_aa: CAIGIRQGELFF
clone_size: few; v_call: TRBV30; cdr3_aa: CAWSQDRYNEQFF
clone_size: -; v_call: TRBV29-1; cdr3_aa: CSSGTGFSYEQFF
clone_size: few; v_call: TRBV7-9; cdr3_aa: CASSFGQGDYTQYF
clone_size: -; v_call: TRBV30; cdr3_aa: CAWSSWGQGAVGYTF
clone_size: -; v_call: TRBV5-1; cdr3_aa: CASSLGVSSPGGETQYF
clone_size: few; v_call: TRBV30; cdr3_aa: CAWSAPLGHSLNTEAFF
clone_size: -; v_call: TRBV18; cdr3_aa: CASSPDRAYGYTF
clone_size: few; v_call: TRBV7-2; cdr3_aa: CASSLAPGQETQYF
clone_size: -; v_call: TRBV21-1; cdr3_aa: CASTIPGAFTGELFF
clone_size: -; v_call: TRBV4-3; cdr3_aa: CASSQEVAGRETQYF